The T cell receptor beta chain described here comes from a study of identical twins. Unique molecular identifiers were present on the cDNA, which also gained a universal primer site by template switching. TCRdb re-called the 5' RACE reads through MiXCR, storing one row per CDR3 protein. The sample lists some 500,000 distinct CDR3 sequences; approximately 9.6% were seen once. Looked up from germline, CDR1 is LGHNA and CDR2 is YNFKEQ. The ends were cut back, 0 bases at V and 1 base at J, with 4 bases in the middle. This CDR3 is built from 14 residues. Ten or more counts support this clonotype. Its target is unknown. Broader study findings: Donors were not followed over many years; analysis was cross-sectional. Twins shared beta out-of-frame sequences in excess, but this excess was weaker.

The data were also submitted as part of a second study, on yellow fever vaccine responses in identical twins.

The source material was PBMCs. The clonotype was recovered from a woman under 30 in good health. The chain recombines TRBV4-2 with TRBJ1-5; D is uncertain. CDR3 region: CASSQDASNQPQHF. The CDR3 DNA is TGTGCCAGCAGCCAAGACGCAAGCAATCAGCCCCAGCATTTT.